These 20 T cell receptor beta chains share one sample of origin, sequenced in a study of CXCR3-negative and CXCR3-positive naive CD8 T cells. In preparing the TRB cDNA libraries, 5' RACE with UMI labels was used. TCRdb re-called the 5' RACE reads; one entry per CDR3 protein, DNA not given. Its table records about 81,000 distinct CDR3 sequences. Sequencing was carried out using naive CXCR3- CD8+ T cells from blood. Indicated subset: CD45RO-CCR7+CD27+CD95- naive CD8+ T cells lacking CXCR3 (TNR3-). The receptors come from a human donor in good health. Some clones in this sample may be carry-over from other donors' samples.

The rearrangement joins TRBV10-2 to TRBJ2-1; the TCRdb call, TRBD1, lacks DNA for checking. Germline V gene data show CDR1 as WSHSY and CDR2 as SAAADI. This CDR3 is 17 amino acids long. The CDR3 here is CASSEIQTGPIYNEQFF.

The rearrangement links TRBV30 to TRBJ1-1; TCRdb reports TRBD1, a call that lacks DNA to check it against. In germline, CDR1 is GTSNPN, CDR2 SVGIG (reference sequence). The CDR3 contains 13 residues. CDR3 protein: CAWSGGAGTEAFF.

This chain joins TRBV6-2 or TRBV6-3 and TRBJ2-1; TCRdb picks TRBD1, but there is no DNA to check that call. Germline CDR1 reads MNHEY; CDR2 reads SVGEGT. The length of the CDR3 is 14 residues. CDR3 residues: CASSPGQFPNEQFF.

The genes are TRBV28 and TRBJ2-2. There are 14 residues in the CDR3. Germline values: CDR1 MDHEN, CDR2 SYDVKM. CDR3 sequence: CASRRNTNTGELFF.

V gene TRBV28 combines with J gene TRBJ1-1. CDR3 length equals 16 residues. Germline lookup yields CDR1 MDHEN and CDR2 SYDVKM. The CDR3 sequence is CASSFTARSVNTEAFF.

V gene TRBV7-3 combines with J gene TRBJ2-3; as DNA is missing, the TRBD2 call by TCRdb cannot be tested. The CDR3 extends over 13 amino acids. Germline V gene data show CDR1 as SGHTA and CDR2 as FQGTGA. Here the CDR3 reads CATSSGGTDTQYF.

The J gene is TRBJ1-1, the V gene TRBV27. The germline CDR1 and CDR2 sequences are MNHEY and SMNVEV (reference sequence). The CDR3 sequence is 13 residues long. This CDR3 reads CASSPLDFTEAFF.

The gene calls are TRBV5-1 and TRBJ1-1; TCRdb lists TRBD1, though no DNA is available to test this call. Germline V gene sequence: CDR1 SGHRS, CDR2 YFSETQ. The CDR3 consists of 15 residues. CDR3 loop: CASSLDGAGGTEAFF.

V is TRBV2 and J is TRBJ1-2; TCRdb proposes TRBD1, but this gene call is untestable without DNA. CDR3 length equals 15 residues. Per germline, CDR1 SNHLY and CDR2 FYNNEI. The CDR3 sequence is CASSEAQGGGYGYTF.

This CDR3 is CAASSTESYGYTF. This chain uses TRBV12-3 or TRBV12-4 with TRBJ1-2. The CDR3 totals 13 residues.

The V gene is TRBV4-1, the J gene TRBJ2-2; lacking DNA, the TRBD2 call made by TCRdb goes unchecked. Germline V gives CDR1 MGHRA, CDR2 YSYEKL. This CDR3 is 13 amino acids long. CDR3 sequence reads: CASGLTNTGELFF.

This chain links TRBV4-3 with TRBJ2-5; TCRdb calls TRBD1, which cannot be checked without DNA. Germline loops: CDR1 LGHNA, CDR2 YSLEER. The CDR3 consists of 16 residues. CDR3 protein: CASSQVGTEGQETQYF.

The chain employs TRBV4-1 and TRBJ1-1. Germline V gene sequence: CDR1 MGHRA, CDR2 YSYEKL. This CDR3 contains 18 residues. The CDR3: CASSQGSGRGVLNTEAFF.

V is TRBV6-5 and J is TRBJ2-1. Germline values: CDR1 MNHEY, CDR2 SVGAGI. This CDR3 is built from 15 residues. The CDR3 spells CASSTGFSSYNEQFF.

V usage is TRBV7-9 and J usage is TRBJ2-7; the TCRdb call, TRBD1, lacks DNA for checking. Germline V gene lookup returns CDR1 SEHNR and CDR2 FQNEAQ (reference sequence). The CDR3 is made up of 15 amino acids. The CDR3: CASSPGTGEPYEQYF.

V is TRBV12-3 or TRBV12-4 and J is TRBJ2-1. This CDR3 has 13 residues. The CDR3 protein is CASSFWQSNEQFF.

The rearrangement uses TRBV5-1 and TRBJ2-7; TCRdb picks TRBD1, but there is no DNA to check that call. Germline CDR1 is SGHRS and CDR2 is YFSETQ. The CDR3 runs 14 residues. The CDR3 protein is CASSYPGQVDEQYF.

The chain combines TRBV12-3 or TRBV12-4 with TRBJ1-3. The CDR3 is 13 amino acids. CDR3 region: CASILTTGNTIYF.

This chain connects TRBV20-1 to TRBJ2-5; TCRdb's D call, TRBD1, is unchecked because there is no DNA. The CDR3 totals 14 residues. Germline V gene lookup returns CDR1 DFQATT and CDR2 SNEGSKA (reference sequence). CDR3 amino acids: CSARGQVFQETQYF.

The CDR3 region is CASSQGVGTSYEQYF. The V gene is TRBV5-1, the J gene TRBJ2-7; TCRdb returns TRBD1, unconfirmable since there is no DNA. CDR1 SGHRS and CDR2 YFSETQ come from the germline V gene. The length of the CDR3 is 15 residues. Filled out from reference TRBV5-1 and TRBJ2-7, the complete variable domain reads KAGVTQTPRYLIKTRGQQVTLSCSPISGHRSVSWYQQTPGQGLQFLFEYFSETQRNKGNFPGRFSGRQFSNSRSEMNVSTLELGDSALYLCASSQGVGTSYEQYFGPGTRLTVT.